This T cell receptor beta chain was found in a study of blood T cell repertoires in COVID-19. Whole-study context: There were acute and convalescent COVID-19 samples, and they came from the United States, Italy and Spain. PBMCs, B-cell-depleted T cells, or T cells were the source of the cDNA or gDNA that made up the material.

Original handling: Reference gene primer amplification gave nucleated cell count estimates. The repertoire was sequenced with immunoSEQ multiplex PCR; TCRdb's copy has only in-frame clones and lacks some. From that table come the V and J calls and clone size; the DNA was used to work out D and trimming. The sample holds about 94,000 clones, about four fifths seen once. Germline trimming cut 5 bases from V and 3 bases from J; bases unmatched to any gene: 4. This CDR3 spans 13 amino acids. CDR1 is KGHSH, CDR2 LQKENI, per germline. Sequencing was performed on peripheral blood. The V call is TRBV18, the J call TRBJ2-7, with TRBD1 identical over 7 bases. The TCR was taken from a man in his sixties with acute or convalescent COVID-19. The CDR3 DNA reads as TGTGCCAGCTCAATACAGGGGATCTACGAGCAGTACTTC. This gives the protein CASSIQGIYEQYF.